This TCR beta chain was recorded in a study of blood T cell repertoires in COVID-19. In its sample, this clone was seen once. There are 17 residues in the CDR3. Germline lookup yields CDR1 SGHNT and CDR2 YENEEA. The V gene lost 5 bases and the J gene lost 6 bases, with 22 bases spanning the gap. Original processing notes: Amplification of reference gene primers was used by the study to estimate nucleated cell counts. Sequenced by immunoSEQ multiplex PCR; TCRdb stores in-frame clones only, minus some. Clone size and V and J calls were adopted from that table, with D and trimming inferred from the DNA. Among approximately 120,000 clones, 70% to 85% were seen once, and the ten largest hold 7% to 9.5%.

Material: peripheral blood. The chain couples TRBV11-3 to TRBJ2-2, with D maybe TRBD1 (6 bases). The receptor was isolated from a woman at least 80 years old with active or convalescent COVID-19. The CDR3 DNA reads as TGTGCCAGCAGCGTTGATTACGCCGCGCAGGGGTCCGGGGAGCTGTTTTTT. Its protein is CASSVDYAAQGSGELFF.